The 13 T cell receptor beta chains below come from one sample, sequenced in a study of identical twins. A single record per CDR3 protein comes from TCRdb applying MiXCR to the 5' RACE reads. The sample shows 540,000 or so distinct CDR3 sequences, 20% to 25% of them seen only once. These same records also appear under a second study, on yellow fever vaccine responses in identical twins.

What was sequenced was CD4+ T cells sorted from blood. Every receptor here comes from a woman aged 18-29 years in good health.

This clonotype was observed at least ten times. The rearrangement links TRBV6-1 to TRBJ2-2, with D tentatively TRBD2 (5 bases). The V and J ends lost 6 bases and 6 bases respectively, with 14 bases between them. Germline values: CDR1 MNHNS, CDR2 SASEGT. The CDR3 has 14 amino acids. The CDR3 region has the DNA TGTGCCAGCAGCCGGTTGGAGGAATCCGGGGAGCTGTTTTTT. Protein sequence: CASSRLEESGELFF.

The gene calls are TRBV20-1 and TRBJ2-7; tentative D call: TRBD2 (5 bases). V dropped 0 bases and J dropped 3 bases, with 12 bases sitting between them. Germline assignment: CDR1 DFQATT and CDR2 SNEGSKA (reference sequence). CDR3 length: 14 amino acids. This CDR3 is CSARDMAGSYEQYV. CDR3 nucleotide sequence: TGCAGTGCTAGAGATATGGCGGGTAGCTACGAGCAGTACGTC.

This clonotype has more than one count but fewer than ten. The chain is built from TRBV12-3 or TRBV12-4 and TRBJ1-1; D ambiguous. The CDR3 has 13 amino acids. V was clipped by 1 base and J by 6 bases, with 9 bases between them. The CDR3 protein is CASSLEGRAEAFF. The CDR3, as DNA: TGTGCCAGCAGTTTAGAGGGTCGCGCTGAAGCTTTCTTT.

This clonotype has just a few counts. The chain uses TRBV7-8 and TRBJ1-1; 8 positions match TRBD1. The V gene's germline CDR1 is SGHVS and CDR2 FQNEAQ. There are 14 residues in the CDR3. The junction had 9 bases not matched to a gene; V was cut back by 3 bases and J by 9 bases. The CDR3 loop reads CASSLGQGALKAFF. The CDR3 DNA reads as TGTGCCAGCAGCTTGGGGCAGGGGGCTCTAAAAGCTTTCTTT. The full variable domain, its missing parts supplied by reference TRBV7-8 and TRBJ1-1, is GAGVSQSPRYKVAKRGQDVALRCDPISGHVSLFWYQQALGQGPEFLTYFQNEAQLDKSGLPSDRFFAERPEGSVSTLKIQRTQQEDSAVYLCASSLGQGALKAFFGQGTRLTVV.

The chain couples TRBV15 to TRBJ2-1, with TRBD2 matching 15 bases. The germline V gene encodes CDR1 LNHNV and CDR2 YYDKDF (reference sequence). The ends lost 0 bases at V and 1 base at J; junction bases unmatched: 7. The CDR3 consists of 20 residues. CDR3 sequence: CATSRDSGLAGGGSYNEQFF. DNA of the CDR3: TGTGCCACCAGCAGAGATTCGGGACTAGCGGGGGGAGGGTCCTACAATGAGCAGTTCTTC. Based on the CDR3 plus reference TRBV15 and TRBJ2-1, the full variable domain is DAMVIQNPRYQVTQFGKPVTLSCSQTLNHNVMYWYQQKSSQAPKLLFHYYDKDFNNEADTPDNFQSRRPNTSFCFLDIRSPGLGDTAMYLCATSRDSGLAGGGSYNEQFFGPGTRLTVL.

This clonotype was found many times. The CDR3 loop reads CASSLGSLGSTEAFF. CDR3 nucleotides: TGTGCCAGCAGCTTAGGTTCGCTGGGATCCACTGAAGCTTTCTTT. This chain links TRBV7-2 with TRBJ1-1; D is undetermined. The germline V and J ends were trimmed by 1 base and 4 bases, with 13 bases remaining between them. The germline V gene has CDR1 SGHTA and CDR2 FQGNSA. This CDR3 spans 15 amino acids.

The J gene is TRBJ2-5, the V gene TRBV5-1; 8 bases map to TRBD2. There are 15 residues in the CDR3. Germline assignment: CDR1 SGHRS and CDR2 YFSETQ. The V and J ends lost 4 bases and 3 bases, in that order; junction bases with no gene match: 8. The CDR3 nucleotides are TGCGCCAGCAGCGCCCCGGGAGGGAGTGAAGAGACCCAGTACTTC. It translates to CASSAPGGSEETQYF.

The gene calls are TRBV20-1 and TRBJ2-3; 12 nucleotides line up with TRBD2. This CDR3 is built from 17 residues. Per germline, CDR1 DFQATT and CDR2 SNEGSKA (reference sequence). V shed 6 bases and J 4 bases; nucleotides not matched to a gene: 14. As DNA, the CDR3 is TGCAGTGCCGATACTAGCGGGGGGAACGCCGCCCCAGATACGCAGTATTTT. Translation: CSADTSGGNAAPDTQYF.

In nucleotides, the CDR3 is TGTGCCAGCTCAAAAGTTTCCGGGACGGCAGATACGCAGTATTTT. Its protein is CASSKVSGTADTQYF. The chain recombines TRBV18 with TRBJ2-3; D is perhaps TRBD1 or TRBD2 (5 bases each). CDR3 length: 15 residues. Germline CDR1 reads KGHSH; CDR2 reads LQKENI. V was pared by 5 bases and J by 4 bases, with 16 bases between.

This clonotype turned up a few times. This rearrangement joins TRBV18 to TRBJ1-1; possibly TRBD1 for D (6 bases). Germline loops: CDR1 KGHSH, CDR2 LQKENI. Trimming took off 2 bases at V and 4 bases at J, with 11 bases between the two ends. The CDR3 has 14 amino acids. This CDR3 is CASSPLGAGTEAFF. DNA of the CDR3: TGTGCCAGCTCACCATTGGGGGCCGGCACTGAAGCTTTCTTT.

The chain combines TRBV2 with TRBJ2-7; D gene ambiguous. Trimming took off 1 base at V and 6 bases at J, with 1 base between the two ends. CDR3 length equals 10 residues. Germline V gene data show CDR1 as SNHLY and CDR2 as FYNNEI. This chain's CDR3 is CASSEVEQYV. In DNA form, the CDR3 reads TGTGCCAGCAGTGAAGTCGAGCAGTACGTC.

The rearrangement joins TRBV24-1 to TRBJ2-3; weak D call: TRBD2 (5 bases). With 5 bases removed from V and 5 bases from J, the gap between germline ends came to 16 bases. The CDR3 sequence is 15 residues long. CDR1 KGHDR and CDR2 SFDVKD come from the germline V gene. For the CDR3, the DNA is TGTGCCACCAGTGCGGAGGCGGCCCTCGGAGATACGCAGTATTTT. This sequence encodes CATSAEAALGDTQYF.

This clonotype was detected ten times or more. The chain couples TRBV3-1 to TRBJ2-1; TRBD2 agrees at 13 bases. This CDR3 is 14 amino acids long. Germline V gene lookup returns CDR1 LGHDT and CDR2 YNNKEL (reference sequence). V lost 3 bases, J lost 14 bases, and 7 bases stayed unmatched. This CDR3 is CASSQVGTSGTKFF. The CDR3 DNA reads as TGTGCCAGCAGCCAGGTTGGGACTAGCGGGACTAAGTTCTTC.